This T cell receptor (beta chain) comes out of a study of human T cells and chemical hapten exposure. Study results and limitations: TCRs exceeding a frequency of 1 in 1000 stayed unchanged under DPC sensitization.

As to this clonotype: Its antigen is still unknown.

Time point noted: pre-sensitization, week 0. Treatment here: therapeutic diphenylcyclopropenone sensitization with weekly scalp DPC. The donor pool consisted of alopecia patients aged 18 to 70 years, considered suitable for DPC. There are 14 residues in the CDR3. Germline CDR1 is SGHRS and CDR2 is YFSETQ. The V end lost 0 bases, the J end lost 1 base, and 7 bases lay between the germline ends. Study processing details: Across samples, TCR counts had a median of about 93,000 and ranged from about 23,224 to 700,000. TCRdb re-called the RACE reads through MiXCR, storing one row per CDR3 protein. The V and J calls come from TCRdb's annotation, not from the publication. The data contain 350,000 to 400,000 distinct CDR3 sequences, around 5.5% of them singletons.

The source material was whole blood, sampled in connection with sensitization to the hapten diphenylcyclopropenone (DPC). V is TRBV5-1 and J is TRBJ1-1; D perhaps matches TRBD1 (5 bases). The clonotype originates from a woman in her forties or fifties with alopecia areata. Some clones in this sample may be carry-over from other donors' samples. DNA for the CDR3: TGCGCCAGCAGCTTGGTAGGGGAGAACACTGAAGCTTTCTTT. This sequence encodes CASSLVGENTEAFF.